The 29 T cell receptor beta chains given below trace back to one sample, sequenced in a study of T cell responses to AZD1222 COVID-19 vaccine. Using immunoSEQ multiplex PCR, the repertoire was profiled, and TCRdb retains in-frame clones only, with some absent. In the table there are some 140,000 clones, around nine tenths of which are singletons. The specimen comprised peripheral blood, sampled on day 0 of AZD1222 vaccination. These receptors all come from an adult in good health.

The chain couples TRBV4-2 to TRBJ2-1, with 10 bases identical to TRBD2. CDR3 length: 17 residues. Germline assignment: CDR1 LGHNA and CDR2 YNFKEQ. V shed 0 bases, J shed 8 bases, and the junction held 10 bases outside the gene matches. This CDR3 is CASSQEVAGGLYHEQFF. The CDR3 DNA follows: TGTGCCAGCAGCCAAGAAGTAGCGGGGGGCCTTTACCATGAGCAGTTCTTC.

This chain links TRBV12-5 with TRBJ1-1; TRBD1 aligns across 8 bases. Germline trimming cut 7 bases from V and 4 bases from J; bases unmatched to any gene: 5. The V gene's germline CDR1 is LGHNT and CDR2 FRNRAP. This CDR3 has 13 residues. CDR3 nucleotide sequence: TGTGCTAGTGTGGGACAGGACCTCACTGAAGCTTTCTTT. Encoded protein: CASVGQDLTEAFF. Supplemented by reference TRBV12-5 and TRBJ1-1, the full variable domain reads DARVTQTPRHKVTEMGQEVTMRCQPILGHNTVFWYRQTMMQGLELLAYFRNRAPLDDSGMPKDRFSAEMPDATLATLKIQPSEPRDSAVYFCASVGQDLTEAFFGQGTRLTVV.

The chain joins TRBV2 to TRBJ1-1; D is uncertain. Germline V gene data show CDR1 as SNHLY and CDR2 as FYNNEI. This CDR3 contains 15 residues. V dropped 7 bases and J dropped 6 bases, with 21 bases sitting between them. The CDR3 nucleotides read TGTGCCAGCACTAACTTGAACGGGGAATCCGCTGAAGCTTTCTTT. Its translation: CASTNLNGESAEAFF.

This clone was seen only once. J is TRBJ2-7 and V is TRBV27; 8 bases match TRBD1. Unmatched junction bases numbered 6, after V lost 6 bases and J lost 2 bases. Germline values: CDR1 MNHEY, CDR2 SMNVEV (reference sequence). The CDR3 totals 14 residues. In nucleotides, the CDR3 is TGTGCCAGCAGCGGGGACAGGAACACCTACGAGCAGTACTTC. Protein: CASSGDRNTYEQYF.

V gene TRBV6-6 combines with J gene TRBJ1-1; TRBD1 agrees at 7 bases. This CDR3 has 16 residues. V shed 7 bases, J shed 1 base, and the junction held 12 bases outside the gene matches. In germline, CDR1 is MNHNY, CDR2 SVGAGI (reference sequence). CDR3 residues: CASNHLGGLGNTEAFF. DNA for the CDR3: TGTGCCAGCAATCACTTAGGGGGCCTTGGGAACACTGAAGCTTTCTTT.

V is TRBV7-2 and J is TRBJ1-4; D is unresolved. The CDR3 consists of 14 residues. The germline CDR1 and CDR2 sequences are SGHTA and FQGNSA. The ends were cut back, 1 base at V and 0 bases at J, with 3 bases in the middle. This CDR3 is CASSLGSTNEKLFF. In DNA, the CDR3 is TGTGCCAGCAGCTTAGGGTCAACTAATGAAAAACTGTTTTTT.

This clone came up once. The J gene is TRBJ2-1, the V gene TRBV7-6; 11 bases map to TRBD2. V trimming: 5 bases; J trimming: 9 bases; junction bases outside the gene matches: 24. The CDR3 is 20 residues long. CDR1 and CDR2 from the germline V gene are SGHVS and FNYEAQ. The CDR3 loop is CASSLRGPGLAGKTNREQFF. CDR3 nucleotide sequence: TGTGCCAGCAGCCTTAGAGGGCCCGGACTAGCGGGCAAAACCAATCGTGAGCAGTTCTTC.

The chain's CDR3 is CASSSKGGYTF. In nucleotides, the CDR3 is TGTGCCAGCAGTTCTAAAGGGGGCTACACCTTC. The chain has TRBV28 and TRBJ1-2, with D unresolved. The CDR3 totals 11 residues. V was pared by 4 bases and J by 8 bases, with 8 bases between. The germline gives CDR1 MDHEN, CDR2 SYDVKM.

The chain links TRBV2 to TRBJ2-1, with no clear D. Germline V CDR1 and CDR2: SNHLY, FYNNEI. V shed 2 bases and J shed 6 bases, with 5 bases lying between them. This CDR3 comprises 12 residues. CDR3 sequence: CASSESGNEQFF. CDR3 in DNA: TGTGCCAGCAGTGAATCGGGCAATGAGCAGTTCTTC.

The chain uses TRBV27 and TRBJ1-1, with D possibly TRBD1 on 5 matching bases. Trimming removed 2 bases from V and 5 bases from J, with 15 bases in between. The CDR3 totals 15 residues. Germline V lookup: CDR1 MNHEY, CDR2 SMNVEV (reference sequence). The CDR3 sequence is CASSLSGAGRTEAFF. Written as DNA, the CDR3 is TGTGCCAGCAGTTTAAGTGGGGCGGGTCGTACTGAAGCTTTCTTT.

This rearrangement joins TRBV9 to TRBJ2-1; D not resolved. V gave up 1 base and J gave up 5 bases, with 19 bases separating them. The CDR3 runs 17 residues. In germline, CDR1 is SGDLS, CDR2 YYNGEE. In nucleotides, the CDR3 is TGTGCCAGCAGCGTATATGCCCCCCCCGGGCAGAACAATGAGCAGTTCTTC. As protein: CASSVYAPPGQNNEQFF.

The rearrangement links TRBV7-8 to TRBJ2-7; D possibly corresponds to TRBD1 (5 bases). CDR1 and CDR2 (germline): SGHVS, FQNEAQ. This CDR3 contains 15 residues. V was pared by 5 bases and J by 4 bases, with 18 bases between. The CDR3 reads CASSPGPRELYEQYF. The CDR3 nucleotides are TGTGCCAGCAGCCCAGGGCCGCGTGAGCTTTACGAGCAGTACTTC.

J is TRBJ1-2 and V is TRBV6-2 or TRBV6-3; no reliable D call. Per the germline V gene, CDR1 is MNHEY and CDR2 is SVGEGT. V was trimmed by 2 bases and J by 8 bases, leaving 12 bases between them. The CDR3 spans 13 residues. In DNA, the CDR3 is TGTGCCAGCAGTTACGATCCGGGGTCGGGCTACACCTTC. Protein sequence: CASSYDPGSGYTF.

The V call is TRBV9, the J call TRBJ2-3; D is possibly TRBD2 (6 bases). Germline V CDR1 and CDR2: SGDLS, YYNGEE. The germline V and J ends were trimmed by 2 bases and 4 bases, with 14 bases remaining between them. This CDR3 is 15 amino acids long. The CDR3 coding sequence is TGTGCCAGCAGCGTGGAGGGGCGAATCGCAGATACGCAGTATTTT. Translation gives CASSVEGRIADTQYF.

This clone was detected only once. V is TRBV7-9 and J is TRBJ2-7, with a possible D match to TRBD1 (6 bases). Germline CDR1 SEHNR, CDR2 FQNEAQ (reference sequence). The germline V and J ends were trimmed by 5 bases and 3 bases, with 14 bases remaining between them. The CDR3 loop spans 14 amino acids. This chain's CDR3 is CASSARTAHYEQYF. The CDR3 DNA reads as TGTGCCAGCAGCGCGAGGACAGCACACTACGAGCAGTACTTC.

V is TRBV6-2 or TRBV6-3 and J is TRBJ2-5; 12 nucleotides agree with TRBD2. V was clipped by 6 bases and J by 5 bases; unmatched bases: 10. The CDR3 has 16 amino acids. The V gene's germline CDR1 is MNHEY and CDR2 SVGEGT. The CDR3 reads CASSLLAGGPRETQYF. The CDR3 DNA reads TGTGCCAGCAGCCTTCTAGCGGGGGGGCCGCGGGAGACCCAGTACTTC.

The CDR3 DNA is TGTGCCAGCCGCAGGGATGGCTACACCTTC. Translation gives CASRRDGYTF. The chain joins TRBV2 to TRBJ1-2, with D perhaps matching TRBD1 (5 bases). The germline V gene has CDR1 SNHLY and CDR2 FYNNEI. Deletions cut 8 bases from V and 6 bases from J, with 7 bases between. The CDR3 runs to 10 residues. Supplemented by reference TRBV2 and TRBJ1-2, the full variable domain reads EPEVTQTPSHQVTQMGQEVILRCVPISNHLYFYWYRQILGQKVEFLVSFYNNEISEKSEIFDDQFSVERPDGSNFTLKIRSTKLEDSAMYFCASRRDGYTFGSGTRLTVV.

The chain joins TRBV28 to TRBJ1-1; D gene unclear. Per germline, CDR1 MDHEN and CDR2 SYDVKM. The CDR3 is 11 residues long. Trimming removed 3 bases at V and 4 bases at J, with 3 bases between. CDR3 nucleotide sequence: TGTGCCAGCAGTTTGGGCACTGAAGCTTTCTTT. Its protein is CASSLGTEAFF.

This clone has a single count. This chain links TRBV5-1 with TRBJ2-1; 9 bases agree with TRBD2. The CDR3 consists of 18 residues. Trimming took 2 bases from V and 2 from J; bases not matched to a gene: 11. Germline V lookup: CDR1 SGHRS, CDR2 YFSETQ. CDR3 amino acids: CASSFGDRSSGTYNEQFF. The CDR3 region has the DNA TGCGCCAGCAGCTTTGGGGACCGTTCTAGCGGGACCTACAATGAGCAGTTCTTC.

The genes are TRBV9 and TRBJ2-1; 7 bases map to TRBD1. The germline CDR1 and CDR2 sequences are SGDLS and YYNGEE. V lost 7 bases, J lost 8 bases, and 9 bases stayed unmatched. The CDR3 has 13 amino acids. The CDR3 DNA reads TGTGCCAGCGGAAAGACAGGGTCGGATGAGCAGTTCTTC. This translates into CASGKTGSDEQFF.

V and J are TRBV7-2 and TRBJ1-2, with TRBD1 identical over 8 bases. CDR1 and CDR2 from the germline V gene are SGHTA and FQGNSA. The CDR3 extends over 16 amino acids. The V and J ends lost 0 bases and 3 bases, in that order; junction bases with no gene match: 6. CDR3 sequence reads: CASSLAMQGAYYGYTF. CDR3 DNA: TGTGCCAGCAGCTTAGCGATGCAGGGGGCTTACTATGGCTACACCTTC.

The chain employs TRBV6-5 and TRBJ1-1, with unresolved D. Germline V gene lookup returns CDR1 MNHEY and CDR2 SVGAGI. There are 11 residues in the CDR3. Deletions cut 6 bases from V and 1 base from J, with 3 bases between. The CDR3: CASRWNTEAFF. The CDR3 DNA is TGTGCCAGCAGATGGAACACTGAAGCTTTCTTT.

The V call is TRBV19, the J call TRBJ2-3; no reliable D call. V was clipped by 1 base and J by 2 bases, with 13 bases between them. The CDR3 loop spans 16 amino acids. Looked up from germline, CDR1 is LNHDA and CDR2 is SQIVND (reference sequence). CDR3 in DNA: TGTGCCAGTAGTATAGGATCGGCTGGAAACACAGATACGCAGTATTTT. This encodes CASSIGSAGNTDTQYF.

The rearrangement uses TRBV5-6 and TRBJ1-1; TRBD1 is a possible D gene (5 bases). Germline V lookup: CDR1 SGHDT, CDR2 YYEEEE. V was pared by 4 bases and J by 4 bases, with 14 bases between. The CDR3 is 14 amino acids. In DNA form, the CDR3 reads TGTGCCAGCAGCCCTCAGGGATGGGTCACTGAAGCTTTCTTT. This translates into CASSPQGWVTEAFF.

The rearrangement uses TRBV5-1 and TRBJ2-7; D perhaps matches TRBD2 (5 bases). The V end was cut by 0 bases, the J end by 5 bases, with 12 bases between. CDR3 length equals 14 residues. Germline CDR1 reads SGHRS; CDR2 reads YFSETQ. The CDR3 sequence is CASSLAGSFDEQYF. Written as DNA, the CDR3 is TGCGCCAGCAGCTTGGCTGGGAGTTTTGACGAGCAGTACTTC. Together with reference TRBV5-1 and TRBJ2-7, the CDR3 gives the full variable domain: KAGVTQTPRYLIKTRGQQVTLSCSPISGHRSVSWYQQTPGQGLQFLFEYFSETQRNKGNFPGRFSGRQFSNSRSEMNVSTLELGDSALYLCASSLAGSFDEQYFGPGTRLTVT.

The DNA of the CDR3 is TGCGCCAGCAGTTCAGGGATGAGCTCCTACGAGCAGTACTTC. This translates into CASSSGMSSYEQYF. This rearrangement joins TRBV5-1 to TRBJ2-7; D perhaps matches TRBD1 (5 bases). The V gene lost 5 bases and the J gene lost 0 bases, with 12 bases spanning the gap. CDR3 size: 14 residues. CDR1 is SGHRS and CDR2 is YFSETQ in the germline V gene.

As to this clone: Within the sample, other DNA sequences also encode this same CDR3. The chain uses TRBV5-1 and TRBJ2-7, with D hard to call. Germline V lookup: CDR1 SGHRS, CDR2 YFSETQ. This CDR3 is built from 14 residues. V lost 0 bases, J lost 0 bases, and 7 bases lay in between. DNA for the CDR3: TGCGCCAGCAGCTTGGGGGGTAGCTCCTACGAGCAGTACTTC. Protein sequence: CASSLGGSSYEQYF.

V gene TRBV6-2 or TRBV6-3 combines with J gene TRBJ1-1, with a tentative D call TRBD1 (5 bases). Deletions cut 2 bases from V and 1 base from J, with 8 bases between. CDR1 is MNHEY, CDR2 SVGEGT, per germline. The CDR3 is 14 amino acids. The CDR3 protein is CASSYVTGNTEAFF. The CDR3, as DNA: TGTGCCAGCAGTTACGTTACAGGGAACACTGAAGCTTTCTTT.

This chain links TRBV7-3 with TRBJ1-2; D remains unclear. Germline CDR1 is SGHTA and CDR2 is FQGTGA. The CDR3 totals 16 residues. V gave up 2 bases and J gave up 4 bases, with 17 bases separating them. The CDR3 DNA reads TGTGCCAGCAGCTTAGGCGGTCGGTTTAGTGGCTATGGCTACACCTTC. Its translation is CASSLGGRFSGYGYTF.